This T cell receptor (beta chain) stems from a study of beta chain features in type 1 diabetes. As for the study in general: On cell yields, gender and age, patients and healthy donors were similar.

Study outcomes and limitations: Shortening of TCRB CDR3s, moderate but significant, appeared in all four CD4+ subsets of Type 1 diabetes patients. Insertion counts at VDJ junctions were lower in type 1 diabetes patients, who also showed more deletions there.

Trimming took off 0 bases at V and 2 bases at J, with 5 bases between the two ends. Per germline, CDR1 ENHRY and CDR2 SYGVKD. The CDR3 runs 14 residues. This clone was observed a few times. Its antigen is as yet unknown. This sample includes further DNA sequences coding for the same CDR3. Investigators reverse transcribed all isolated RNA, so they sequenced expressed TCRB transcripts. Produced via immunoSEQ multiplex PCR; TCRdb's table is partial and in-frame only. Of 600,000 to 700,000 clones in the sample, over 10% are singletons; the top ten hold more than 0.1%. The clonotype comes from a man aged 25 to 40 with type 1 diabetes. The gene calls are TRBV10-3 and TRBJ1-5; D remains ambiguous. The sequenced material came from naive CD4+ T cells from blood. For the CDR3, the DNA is TGTGCCATCAGTGAGTCTGGGGGCAATCAGCCCCAGCATTTT. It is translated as CAISESGGNQPQHF.